This section outlines one TCR beta chain sequence together with its context. The data originate from a study of blood T cell repertoires in COVID-19. Turning to the study itself: T cells, B-cell-depleted T cells, or PBMCs provided the cDNA or gDNA that served as material.

Per the study methods: Counts of nucleated cells, estimated from reference gene primer amplification, were obtained. TCRdb keeps only in-frame clones here, not all; method: immunoSEQ multiplex PCR. V and J calls and clone size are copied from that table; D and trimming were computed from the DNA. The sample contains roughly 250,000 clones, about four fifths of which appear only once. V trimming: 3 bases; J trimming: 5 bases; junction bases outside the gene matches: 11. Germline values: CDR1 SNHLY, CDR2 FYNNEI. The CDR3 length is 17 residues. It was during active infection that Seattle patients were enrolled and then longitudinally followed.

This chain links TRBV2 with TRBJ2-5; 11 bases agree with TRBD2. Sequencing input: peripheral blood. This sequence was found in a person in their 70s with COVID-19, enrolled during active disease. This CDR3 reads CASSDGTSGLLRETQYF. In DNA, the CDR3 is TGTGCCAGCAGTGATGGGACTAGCGGCCTCCTCCGGGAGACCCAGTACTTC.